The 27 T cell receptor beta chains presented below share a single source sample, sequenced in a study of T cells in Graves' hyperthyroidism and ophthalmopathy. Using RNA transcripts as the source, TCR beta CDR3 regions were amplified. With the HTBI primer set, the TCR CDR3 went through a first round of RT-PCR. TCRdb called the multiplex PCR reads again in MiXCR, with one record for every CDR3 protein. The table has fewer than 550,000 distinct CDR3 sequences, roughly a quarter seen once. The sample consisted of blood. The receptors were gathered from a woman aged 25-40 years with Graves' ophthalmopathy.

This chain links TRBV10-3 with TRBJ2-7; D is undetermined. This CDR3 has 14 residues. The V end was cut by 2 bases, the J end by 6 bases, with 14 bases between. CDR1 is ENHRY and CDR2 is SYGVKD in the germline V gene. The CDR3 nucleotides are TGTGCCATCAGTGAGGACCCGCGGACGGGCGAGCAGTACTTC. It yields the protein CAISEDPRTGEQYF.

This sequence joins TRBV19 and TRBJ1-2; D gene ambiguous. Trimming pared 7 bases from V and 5 bases from J, leaving 14 bases between. CDR1 LNHDA and CDR2 SQIVND come from the germline V gene (reference sequence). The CDR3 extends over 13 amino acids. CDR3 region: CASTNAPGYGYTF. The CDR3 DNA reads as TGTGCCAGTACGAACGCGCCGGGTTATGGCTACACCTTC.

The rearrangement uses TRBV6-5 and TRBJ1-2; no definite D call. Germline V gene data show CDR1 as MNHEY and CDR2 as SVGAGI. The CDR3 is made up of 14 amino acids. The V end was cut by 0 bases, the J end by 4 bases, with 9 bases between. The CDR3 coding sequence is TGTGCCAGCAGTTACTCGGGTCTCGGCTATGGCTACACCTTC. Translation gives CASSYSGLGYGYTF.

The table lists this clonotype with many counts. The rearrangement uses TRBV6-5 and TRBJ2-7; 14 nucleotides agree with TRBD2. The CDR3 has 18 amino acids. V dropped 6 bases and J dropped 0; count of bases not matched to a gene: 10. The germline CDR1 and CDR2 sequences are MNHEY and SVGAGI. CDR3 nucleotide sequence: TGTGCCAGCAGGGGCGCCCCGGGACTAGCGGGGGACTCCTACGAGCAGTACTTC. Protein product: CASRGAPGLAGDSYEQYF.

This clonotype has ten or more counts. The rearrangement joins TRBV2 to TRBJ2-5; 7 positions agree with TRBD1. Looked up from germline, CDR1 is SNHLY and CDR2 is FYNNEI. This CDR3 has 14 amino acids. The junction had 7 bases not matched to a gene; V was cut back by 4 bases and J by 5 bases. In nucleotides, the CDR3 is TGTGCCAGCAGTGCACAGGGGCCGGGCGAGACCCAGTACTTC. This translates into CASSAQGPGETQYF. Based on the CDR3 plus reference TRBV2 and TRBJ2-5, the full variable domain is EPEVTQTPSHQVTQMGQEVILRCVPISNHLYFYWYRQILGQKVEFLVSFYNNEISEKSEIFDDQFSVERPDGSNFTLKIRSTKLEDSAMYFCASSAQGPGETQYFGPGTRLLVL.

J is TRBJ2-7 and V is TRBV20-1, with D possibly called TRBD1 or TRBD2 (5 bases each). CDR3 length: 16 residues. V was trimmed by 6 bases and J by 12 bases, leaving 33 bases between them. Germline CDR1 DFQATT, CDR2 SNEGSKA (reference sequence). The CDR3 reads CSAVPGSRDHTRDGYF. CDR3 coding DNA: TGCAGTGCCGTACCCGGATCCCGGGACCATACCCGGGACGGGTACTTC.

Ten or more counts support this clonotype. The chain recombines TRBV20-1 with TRBJ2-7, with 8 positions matching TRBD2. The trim removed 5 bases at V and 3 bases at J, leaving 6 bases unmatched. Germline CDR1 and CDR2: DFQATT and SNEGSKA (reference sequence). The CDR3 totals 13 residues. The CDR3 DNA reads TGCAGTGCTTTCAGCGGGGGAGACTACGAGCAGTACTTC. This encodes CSAFSGGDYEQYF.

This clonotype showed up just a few times. At one of its ends the junction is not consistent with the germline gene, which may arise from a read error. V and J are TRBV11-1 and TRBJ2-5; 7 bases fit TRBD2. CDR1 is SGHAT and CDR2 is FQDESV in the germline V gene (reference sequence). The CDR3 covers 17 residues. This chain's CDR3 is CVSSPTGLAAGWETQYF. The CDR3 nucleotides are TGTGTCAGCAGCCCTACCGGTCTAGCGGCGGGGTGGGAGACCCAGTACTTC. Full variable domain (missing parts from reference TRBV11-1 and TRBJ2-5): EAEVAQSPRYKITEKSQAVAFWCDPISGHATLYWYRQILGQGPELLVQFQDESVVDDSQLPKDRFSAERLKGVDSTLKIQPAELGDSAMYLCVSSPTGLAAGWETQYFGPGTRLLVL.

This clonotype was counted many times. V and J are TRBV16 and TRBJ1-1; TRBD1 is a possible D gene (6 bases). This CDR3 has 15 residues. V gave up 4 bases and J gave up 4 bases, with 16 bases separating them. Germline lookup yields CDR1 KGHSY and CDR2 FQNENV. The CDR3 region has the DNA TGTGCCAGCAGCCCCTTTGGGGGCAGGACCACTGAAGCTTTCTTT. This encodes CASSPFGGRTTEAFF.

This clonotype appeared a few times. The chain couples TRBV12-3 or TRBV12-4 to TRBJ1-1; possibly TRBD1 for D (6 bases). The ends were cut back, 6 bases at V and 4 bases at J, with 12 bases in the middle. This CDR3 is built from 13 residues. CDR3 residues: CASRVGGPTEAFF. CDR3 nucleotide sequence: TGTGCCAGCAGAGTTGGGGGGCCCACTGAAGCTTTCTTT.

This clonotype was seen at least ten times. V usage is TRBV28 and J usage is TRBJ2-5; 11 bases agree with TRBD1. The CDR3 covers 16 residues. V lost 3 bases, J lost 5 bases, and 8 bases stayed unmatched. Looked up from germline, CDR1 is MDHEN and CDR2 is SYDVKM. CDR3 sequence (DNA): TGTGCCAGCAGTTTTCCAGGACAGGGGGCGGGCGAGACCCAGTACTTC. Translating it yields CASSFPGQGAGETQYF.

This clonotype was seen many times. The rearrangement uses TRBV11-1 and TRBJ2-7, with D possibly matching TRBD2 (5 bases). Germline assignment: CDR1 SGHAT and CDR2 FQDESV (reference sequence). The CDR3 covers 15 residues. Between the trimmed V and J ends, which lost 1 base and 6 bases, there was a span of 16 bases. The CDR3 nucleotides are TGTGCCAGCAGCTTAGGGCCTGTGCGAGGGTCCGAGCAGTACTTC. Encoded protein: CASSLGPVRGSEQYF.

CDR3 sequence (DNA): TGTGCCAGCAGAGCCTCCGGTAGAGGCACTGAAGCTTTCTTT. Its translation: CASRASGRGTEAFF. The rearrangement uses TRBV12-3 or TRBV12-4 and TRBJ1-1; D gene uncertain. The CDR3 is 14 residues long. Trimming shortened V by 6 bases and J by 4 bases, and 15 bases separated the two germline ends.

This clonotype appeared many times. This chain joins TRBV12-3 or TRBV12-4 and TRBJ1-5, with D uncertain. The CDR3 totals 16 residues. Trimming shortened V by 1 base and J by 0 bases, and 10 bases separated the two germline ends. CDR3: CASSLGGSFSNQPQHF. The DNA of the CDR3 is TGTGCCAGCAGTTTAGGTGGCAGCTTTAGCAATCAGCCCCAGCATTTT.

This clonotype was seen ten or more times. The rearrangement uses TRBV10-3 and TRBJ1-5; D is ambiguous. The V and J ends lost 1 base and 6 bases respectively, with 13 bases between them. The germline gives CDR1 ENHRY, CDR2 SYGVKD. The CDR3 loop spans 15 amino acids. CDR3 in DNA: TGTGCCATCAGTGAGTTGGGAGGGATGGGTCAGCCCCAGCATTTT. Translated: CAISELGGMGQPQHF.

This rearrangement joins TRBV5-1 to TRBJ2-2, with 9 nucleotides matching TRBD1. J lost 4 bases, V lost 0 bases, and 1 base had no gene match. This CDR3 comprises 15 residues. The germline V gene has CDR1 SGHRS and CDR2 YFSETQ. In DNA, the CDR3 is TGCGCCAGCAGCTTGGGACAGGGGGTCACCGGGGAGCTGTTTTTT. It encodes CASSLGQGVTGELFF. The whole variable domain, filled in from reference TRBV5-1 and TRBJ2-2, reads KAGVTQTPRYLIKTRGQQVTLSCSPISGHRSVSWYQQTPGQGLQFLFEYFSETQRNKGNFPGRFSGRQFSNSRSEMNVSTLELGDSALYLCASSLGQGVTGELFFGEGSRLTVL.

This clonotype was seen many times. V and J are TRBV10-3 and TRBJ1-2; the D gene is possibly TRBD1 (6 bases). Germline V gives CDR1 ENHRY, CDR2 SYGVKD. The CDR3 is made up of 13 amino acids. The V gene lost 4 bases and the J gene lost 7 bases, with 13 bases spanning the gap. The CDR3 bases are TGTGCCATCAGTGCTGACAGGCAGAGTGGCTACACCTTC. Translation gives CAISADRQSGYTF.

This clonotype was counted many times. The chain couples TRBV29-1 to TRBJ1-2; D perhaps matches TRBD1 (6 bases). V lost 1 base, J lost 2 bases, and 11 bases lay in between. CDR1 is SQVTM, CDR2 ANQGSEA, per germline. The CDR3 runs to 14 residues. The CDR3: CSVEVGDTNYGYTF. DNA of the CDR3: TGCAGCGTTGAAGTTGGGGACACGAACTATGGCTACACCTTC.

This clonotype appeared many times. J is TRBJ2-7 and V is TRBV20-1; D uncertain. Germline CDR1 reads DFQATT; CDR2 reads SNEGSKA (reference sequence). V shed 7 bases and J shed 3 bases, with 16 bases lying between them. CDR3 length: 13 residues. The CDR3 DNA reads TGCAGTGTAAAGTGGGGATTCGGCTACGAGCAGTACTTC. It encodes CSVKWGFGYEQYF.

This clonotype was seen many times. The rearrangement links TRBV29-1 to TRBJ1-1; 10 nucleotides line up with TRBD1. The V gene's germline CDR1 is SQVTM and CDR2 ANQGSEA. The CDR3 has 13 amino acids. The V segment lost 5 bases and the J segment 6 bases; nucleotides outside the gene matches: 6. This CDR3 is CSVTGQGLSEAFF. As DNA, the CDR3 is TGCAGCGTTACGGGACAGGGGCTGTCTGAAGCTTTCTTT.

This clonotype was detected ten times or more. The gene calls are TRBV9 and TRBJ1-1; D perhaps matches TRBD1 (6 bases). Deletions cut 0 bases from V and 12 bases from J, with 18 bases between. The CDR3 loop spans 14 amino acids. The germline gives CDR1 SGDLS, CDR2 YYNGEE. The CDR3 protein is CASSVAVSGGTPFF. The CDR3 DNA reads TGTGCCAGCAGCGTAGCGGTTAGTGGAGGGACACCTTTCTTT.

In its sample, this clonotype was seen many times. The chain combines TRBV5-1 with TRBJ1-2; the match to TRBD1 covers 8 bases. CDR1 and CDR2 from the germline V gene are SGHRS and YFSETQ. This CDR3 region has 15 residues. The V gene end was trimmed by 0 bases and the J gene end by 6 bases; junction bases not matched to a gene: 7. CDR3 coding DNA: TGCGCCAGCAGCTTGGAGTTGGGACAGGTAGATGGCTACACCTTC. Its translation is CASSLELGQVDGYTF.

The rearrangement uses TRBV14 and TRBJ1-1, with D maybe TRBD1 (6 bases). CDR1 and CDR2 from the germline V gene are SGHDN and FVKESK. The V end lost 1 base, the J end lost 6 bases, and 9 bases lay between the germline ends. This CDR3 contains 13 residues. CDR3 in amino acids: CASSQVGGPEAFF. The DNA of the CDR3 is TGTGCCAGCAGCCAAGTCGGGGGGCCTGAAGCTTTCTTT.

Many counts were recorded for this clonotype. V and J are TRBV7-2 and TRBJ1-2, with D possibly matching TRBD1 (6 bases). The CDR3 spans 12 residues. Germline lookup yields CDR1 SGHTA and CDR2 FQGNSA. The V and J ends lost 1 base and 14 bases respectively, with 14 bases between them. The CDR3 DNA is TGTGCCAGCAGCTTAGATTACAGGGTATGGACCTTC. Its protein product is CASSLDYRVWTF. The variable domain in full, with the rest retrieved from reference TRBV7-2 and TRBJ1-2, is GAGVSQSPSNKVTEKGKDVELRCDPISGHTALYWYRQSLGQGLEFLIYFQGNSAPDKSGLPSDRFSAERTGGSVSTLTIQRTQQEDSAVYLCASSLDYRVWTFGSGTRLTVV.

Only a few counts were recorded for this clonotype. The chain combines TRBV30 with TRBJ1-2; 9 bases are shared with TRBD1. Germline trimming cut 0 bases from V and 8 bases from J; bases unmatched to any gene: 10. Germline values: CDR1 GTSNPN, CDR2 SVGIG (reference sequence). This CDR3 has 15 residues. CDR3 coding DNA: TGTGCCTGGAGTGTACTTATAGGACAGGGGAACGGCTACACCTTC. This translates into CAWSVLIGQGNGYTF.

This clonotype was observed at least ten times. The J gene is TRBJ1-2, the V gene TRBV25-1, with unresolved D. The CDR3 loop spans 13 amino acids. V was clipped by 3 bases and J by 6 bases, with 11 bases between them. Per the germline V gene, CDR1 is MGHDK and CDR2 is SYGVNS. Written as DNA, the CDR3 is TGTGCCAGCAGTGACGTCTCAGATCATGGCTACACCTTC. Translation: CASSDVSDHGYTF.

V usage is TRBV12-3 or TRBV12-4 and J usage is TRBJ1-1; D is unresolved. The CDR3 covers 13 residues. V lost 2 bases to trimming and J lost 6 bases, with 10 bases between them. DNA of the CDR3: TGTGCCAGCAGTTTATTCCTGGGCCCTGAAGCTTTCTTT. Its translation is CASSLFLGPEAFF.